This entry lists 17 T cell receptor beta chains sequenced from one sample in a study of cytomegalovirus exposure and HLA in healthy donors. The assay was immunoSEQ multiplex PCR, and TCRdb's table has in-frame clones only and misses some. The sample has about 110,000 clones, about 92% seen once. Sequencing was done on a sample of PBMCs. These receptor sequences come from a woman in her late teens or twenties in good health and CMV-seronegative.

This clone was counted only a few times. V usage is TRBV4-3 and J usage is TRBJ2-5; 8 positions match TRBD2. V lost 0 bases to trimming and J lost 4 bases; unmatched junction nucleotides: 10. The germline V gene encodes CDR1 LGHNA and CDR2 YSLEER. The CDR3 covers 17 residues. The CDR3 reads CASSQELNGGAGETQYF. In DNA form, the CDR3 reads TGCGCCAGCAGCCAAGAGTTGAACGGGGGGGCCGGAGAGACCCAGTACTTC.

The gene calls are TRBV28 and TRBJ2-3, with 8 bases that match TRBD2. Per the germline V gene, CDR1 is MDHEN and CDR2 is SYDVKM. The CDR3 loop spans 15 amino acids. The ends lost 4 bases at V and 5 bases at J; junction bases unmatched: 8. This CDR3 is CASSSNGLAGDTQYF. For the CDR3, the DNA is TGTGCCAGCAGTTCTAACGGACTAGCAGGAGATACGCAGTATTTT.

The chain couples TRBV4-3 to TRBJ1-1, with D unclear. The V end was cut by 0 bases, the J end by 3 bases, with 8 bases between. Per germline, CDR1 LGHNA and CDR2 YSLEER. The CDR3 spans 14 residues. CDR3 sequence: CASSQDSQHTEAFF. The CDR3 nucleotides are TGCGCCAGCAGCCAAGATTCACAACACACTGAAGCTTTCTTT.

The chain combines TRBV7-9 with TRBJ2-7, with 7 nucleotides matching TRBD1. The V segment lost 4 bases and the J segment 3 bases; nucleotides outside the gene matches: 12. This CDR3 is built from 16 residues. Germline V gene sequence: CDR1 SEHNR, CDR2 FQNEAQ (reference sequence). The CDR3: CASSWTTGTELYEQYF. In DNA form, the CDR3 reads TGTGCCAGCAGCTGGACAACCGGGACAGAACTCTACGAGCAGTACTTC.

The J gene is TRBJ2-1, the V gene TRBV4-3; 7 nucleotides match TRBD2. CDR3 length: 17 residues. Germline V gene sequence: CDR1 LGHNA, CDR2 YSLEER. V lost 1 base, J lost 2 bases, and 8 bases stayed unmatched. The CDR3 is CASSQVISGSTYNEQFF. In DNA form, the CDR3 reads TGCGCCAGCAGCCAAGTTATTAGCGGGTCCACCTACAATGAGCAGTTCTTC.

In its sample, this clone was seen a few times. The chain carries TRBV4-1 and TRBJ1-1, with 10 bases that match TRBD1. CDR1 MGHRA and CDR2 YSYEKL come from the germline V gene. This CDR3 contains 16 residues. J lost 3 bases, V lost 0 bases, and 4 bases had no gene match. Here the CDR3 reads CASSQDGTGEYTEAFF. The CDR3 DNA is TGCGCCAGCAGCCAAGATGGGACAGGGGAATACACTGAAGCTTTCTTT.

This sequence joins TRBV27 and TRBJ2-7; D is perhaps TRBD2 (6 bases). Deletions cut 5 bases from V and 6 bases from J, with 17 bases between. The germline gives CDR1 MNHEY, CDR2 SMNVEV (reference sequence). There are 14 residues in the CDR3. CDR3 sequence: CASSHQRGMSEQYF. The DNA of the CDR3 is TGTGCCAGCAGTCACCAACGGGGGATGAGCGAGCAGTACTTC.

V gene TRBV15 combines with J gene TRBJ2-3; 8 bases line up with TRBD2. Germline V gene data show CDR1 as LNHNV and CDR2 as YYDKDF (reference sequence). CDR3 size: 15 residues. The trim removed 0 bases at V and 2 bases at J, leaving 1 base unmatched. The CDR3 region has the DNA TGTGCCACCAGCAGAGAACTAGCGGACACAGATACGCAGTATTTT. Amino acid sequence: CATSRELADTDTQYF.

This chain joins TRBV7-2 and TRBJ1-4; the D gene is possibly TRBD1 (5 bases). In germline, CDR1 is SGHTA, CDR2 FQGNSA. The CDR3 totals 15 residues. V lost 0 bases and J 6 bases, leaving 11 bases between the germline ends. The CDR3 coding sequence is TGTGCCAGCAGCTTAGCGCGGGGGGGTGATGAAAAACTGTTTTTT. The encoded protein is CASSLARGGDEKLFF.

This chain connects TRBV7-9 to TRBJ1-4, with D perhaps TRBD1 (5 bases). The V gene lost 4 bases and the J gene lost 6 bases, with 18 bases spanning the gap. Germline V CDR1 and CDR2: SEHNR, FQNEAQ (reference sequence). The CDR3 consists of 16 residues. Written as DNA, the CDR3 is TGTGCCAGCAGCTCCAAGAGCGAGGGAGGGGATGAAAAACTGTTTTTT. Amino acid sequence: CASSSKSEGGDEKLFF.

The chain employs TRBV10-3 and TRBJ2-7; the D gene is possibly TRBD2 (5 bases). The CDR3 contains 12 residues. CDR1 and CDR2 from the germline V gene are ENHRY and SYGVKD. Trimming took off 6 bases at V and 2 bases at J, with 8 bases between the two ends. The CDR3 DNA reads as TGTGCCATCAGCACCGGGACCTACGAGCAGTACTTC. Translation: CAISTGTYEQYF.

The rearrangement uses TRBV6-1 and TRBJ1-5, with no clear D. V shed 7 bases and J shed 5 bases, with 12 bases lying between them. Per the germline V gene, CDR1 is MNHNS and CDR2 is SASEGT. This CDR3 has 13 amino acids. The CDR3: CASKGTGDQPQHF. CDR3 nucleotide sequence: TGTGCCAGCAAGGGTACGGGAGATCAGCCCCAGCATTTT.

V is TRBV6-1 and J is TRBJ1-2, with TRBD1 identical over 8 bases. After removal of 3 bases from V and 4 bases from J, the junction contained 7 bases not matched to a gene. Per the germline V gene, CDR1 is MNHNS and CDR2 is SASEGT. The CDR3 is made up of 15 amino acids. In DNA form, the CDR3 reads TGTGCCAGCAGTGAGGGAGAGGGACAGGCCTATGGCTACACCTTC. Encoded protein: CASSEGEGQAYGYTF.

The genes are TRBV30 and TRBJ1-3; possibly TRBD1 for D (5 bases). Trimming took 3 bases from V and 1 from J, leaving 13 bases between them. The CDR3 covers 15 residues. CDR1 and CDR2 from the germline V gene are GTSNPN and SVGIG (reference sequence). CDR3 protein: CAWSASAGSGNTIYF. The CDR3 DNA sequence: TGTGCCTGGAGCGCCTCCGCAGGGTCTGGAAACACCATATATTTT.

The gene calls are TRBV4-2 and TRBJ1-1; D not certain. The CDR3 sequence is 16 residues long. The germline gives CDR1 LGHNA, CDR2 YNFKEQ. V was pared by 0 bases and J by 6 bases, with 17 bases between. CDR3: CASSQELRARSAEAFF. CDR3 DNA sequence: TGTGCCAGCAGCCAAGAATTGCGGGCGCGGAGCGCTGAAGCTTTCTTT.

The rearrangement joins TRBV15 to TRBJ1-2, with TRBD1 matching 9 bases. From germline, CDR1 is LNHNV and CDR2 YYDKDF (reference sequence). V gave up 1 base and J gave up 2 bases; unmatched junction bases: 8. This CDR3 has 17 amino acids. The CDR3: CATSRGKGTGMNYGYTF. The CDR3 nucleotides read TGTGCCACCAGCAGAGGGAAAGGGACAGGGATGAACTATGGCTACACCTTC.

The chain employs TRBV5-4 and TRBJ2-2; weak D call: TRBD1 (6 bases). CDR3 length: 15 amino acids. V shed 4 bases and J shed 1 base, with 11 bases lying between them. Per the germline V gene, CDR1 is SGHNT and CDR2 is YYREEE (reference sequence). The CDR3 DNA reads TGTGCCAGCAGCCAAGAGACAGGGAACACCGGGGAGCTGTTTTTT. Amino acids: CASSQETGNTGELFF.